This T cell receptor (beta chain) emerged from a study of T cells in Graves' hyperthyroidism and ophthalmopathy. General observations from the study: Ophthalmopathy was identified by the model a median approximately six months ahead of onset.

Trimming took 7 bases from V and 3 from J, leaving 12 bases between them. The CDR3 runs 12 residues. CDR1 and CDR2 from the germline V gene are GTSNPN and SVGIG (reference sequence). What was amplified from RNA transcripts were TCR beta CDR3 regions. HTBI primers were employed in a first-round RT-PCR of the TCR CDR3. Each CDR3 protein gets one entry after TCRdb re-called the multiplex PCR reads with MiXCR. This sample has some 530,000 distinct CDR3 sequences, with about 22% found just once. This clonotype was counted a few times. Antigen: not known. This TCR was recovered from a woman between 70 and 85 years old with Graves' ophthalmopathy. The chain joins TRBV30 to TRBJ2-5; D might be TRBD1 (6 bases). Material: blood. The DNA for the CDR3 is TGTGCCTCGGGACATCTCAAAGAGACCCAGTACTTC. Translation gives CASGHLKETQYF.